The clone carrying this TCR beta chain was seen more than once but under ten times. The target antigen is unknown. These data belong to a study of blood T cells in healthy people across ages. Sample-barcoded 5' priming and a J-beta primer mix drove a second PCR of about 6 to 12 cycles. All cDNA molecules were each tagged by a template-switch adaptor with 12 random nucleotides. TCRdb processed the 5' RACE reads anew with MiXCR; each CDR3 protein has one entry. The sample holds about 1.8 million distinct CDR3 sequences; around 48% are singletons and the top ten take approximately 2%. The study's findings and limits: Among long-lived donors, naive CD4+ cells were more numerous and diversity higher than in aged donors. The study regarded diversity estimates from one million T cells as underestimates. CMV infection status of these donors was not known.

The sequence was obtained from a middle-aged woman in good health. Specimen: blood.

CDR3 loop: CASSFFTGNSPLHF. The CDR3 DNA sequence: TGTGCCAGCAGTTTTTTCACAGGGAATTCACCCCTCCACTTT. The J gene is TRBJ1-6, the V gene TRBV12-3 or TRBV12-4; TRBD1 might be the D (6 bases). The CDR3 sequence is 14 residues long. Trimming took off 3 bases at V and 7 bases at J, with 10 bases between the two ends.